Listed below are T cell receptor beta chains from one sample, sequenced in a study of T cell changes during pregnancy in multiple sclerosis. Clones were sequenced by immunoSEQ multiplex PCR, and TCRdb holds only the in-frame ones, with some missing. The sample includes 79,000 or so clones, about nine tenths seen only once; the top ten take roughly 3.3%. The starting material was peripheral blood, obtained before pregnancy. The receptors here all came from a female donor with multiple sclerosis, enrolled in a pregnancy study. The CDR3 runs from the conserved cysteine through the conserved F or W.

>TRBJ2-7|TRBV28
CASSSDEQYF
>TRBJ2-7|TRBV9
CASSVGQGGEQYF
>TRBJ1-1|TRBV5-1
CASSPGTGGTEAFF
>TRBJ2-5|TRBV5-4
CASSLKRVGETQYF
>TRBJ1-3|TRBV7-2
CASRVTGSAGNTIYF
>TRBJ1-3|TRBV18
CASSGTSSGNTIYF
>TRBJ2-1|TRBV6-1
CASSEDPAGYNEQFF
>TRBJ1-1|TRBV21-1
CASSTHKGGAFF
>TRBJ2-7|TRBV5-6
CASKTTGSYEQYF
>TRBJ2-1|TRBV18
CASSPPAGNSYNEQFF
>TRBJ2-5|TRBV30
CAWSDTRRAWETQYF
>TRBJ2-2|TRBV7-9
CASSPKNGQGIVTGELFF
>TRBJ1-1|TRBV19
CASSPRTGSNTEAFF
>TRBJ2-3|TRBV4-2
CASSQENGLLAGATDTQYF
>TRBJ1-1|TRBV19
CASSSSRVMNTEAFF
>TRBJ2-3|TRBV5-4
CASSLFTGGRSTDTQYF
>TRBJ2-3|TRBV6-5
CASSSTQGWSTDTQYF
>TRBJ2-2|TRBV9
CASSESLAGYTGELFF